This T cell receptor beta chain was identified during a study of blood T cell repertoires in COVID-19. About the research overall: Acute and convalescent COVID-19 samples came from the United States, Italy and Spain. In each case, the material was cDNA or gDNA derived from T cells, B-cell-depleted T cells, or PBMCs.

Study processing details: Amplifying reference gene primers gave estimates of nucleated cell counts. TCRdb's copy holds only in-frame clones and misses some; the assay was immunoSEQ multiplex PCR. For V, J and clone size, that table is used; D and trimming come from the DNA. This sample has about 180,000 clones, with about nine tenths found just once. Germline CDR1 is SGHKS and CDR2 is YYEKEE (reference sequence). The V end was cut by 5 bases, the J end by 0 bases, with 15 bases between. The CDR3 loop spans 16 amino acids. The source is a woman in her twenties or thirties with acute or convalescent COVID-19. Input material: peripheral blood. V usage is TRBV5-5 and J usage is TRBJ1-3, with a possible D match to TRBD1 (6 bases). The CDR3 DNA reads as TGTGCCAGCAGTAGAGCCGGGACAAGCTCTGGAAACACCATATATTTT. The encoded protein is CASSRAGTSSGNTIYF.